One sample yielded the 18 T cell receptor beta chains listed below, sequenced in a study of T cell repertoires in cytomegalovirus infection. TCRdb processed the reads anew with MiXCR; each CDR3 protein has one entry. The repertoire holds some 600,000 distinct CDR3 sequences, less than 25% seen once, with 8% in the top ten. Input material: CD8+ T cells from PBMCs. Receptors were obtained from a human donor in good health (CMV status not recorded). Some clones in this sample may be carry-over from other donors' samples.

The chain carries TRBV29-1 and TRBJ1-2; a weak D match, TRBD1 (5 bases). CDR1 and CDR2 (germline): SQVTM, ANQGSEA. The CDR3 covers 11 residues. The ends were cut back, 5 bases at V and 5 bases at J, with 9 bases in the middle. CDR3 in DNA: TGCAGCGTTAAGGGGAAGTATGGCTACACCTTC. It encodes CSVKGKYGYTF.

The chain recombines TRBV27 with TRBJ2-1; 8 nucleotides line up with TRBD2. The V gene's germline CDR1 is MNHEY and CDR2 SMNVEV (reference sequence). V lost 3 bases, J lost 6 bases, and 4 bases stayed unmatched. CDR3 length: 14 amino acids. CDR3 in DNA: TGTGCCAGCAGTTTCGGGGGGGTTGCCAATGAGCAGTTCTTC. Its translation is CASSFGGVANEQFF.

There are many counts of this clonotype. The V and J genes are TRBV11-2 and TRBJ1-1; TRBD1 might be the D (5 bases). The CDR3 extends over 16 amino acids. In germline, CDR1 is SGHAT, CDR2 FQNNGV. V lost 0 bases and J 3 bases, leaving 14 bases between the germline ends. The CDR3 nucleotides read TGTGCCAGCAGCTTAGATCTGTTCAGGGAAGACACTGAAGCTTTCTTT. This translates into CASSLDLFREDTEAFF.

This chain links TRBV4-1 with TRBJ2-3, with D possibly being TRBD1 or TRBD2 (7 bases each). Germline CDR1 and CDR2: MGHRA and YSYEKL. Trimming left V 6 bases short and J 0 bases short, with 13 bases between. CDR3 length: 15 amino acids. The CDR3 spells CASRERDSSTDTQYF. Here the CDR3 DNA reads TGCGCCAGCAGAGAGCGGGACAGTAGCACAGATACGCAGTATTTT.

The CDR3 nucleotides read TGTGCCAGCAGGCCCCTCAGGGAGGGGATTCGTCCAGATACGCAGTATTTT. Translated, it gives CASRPLREGIRPDTQYF. The J gene is TRBJ2-3, the V gene TRBV28; 7 positions agree with TRBD2. V lost 6 bases and J lost 4; bases outside the gene matches: 16. Per the germline V gene, CDR1 is MDHEN and CDR2 is SYDVKM. This CDR3 has 17 amino acids.

The chain joins TRBV12-3 or TRBV12-4 to TRBJ2-7, with a possible D match to TRBD2 (5 bases). Trimming shortened V by 4 bases and J by 12 bases, and 13 bases separated the two germline ends. The CDR3 runs 11 residues. For the CDR3, the DNA is TGTGCCAGCAGTTCGGACTTCCCTGTGTACTTC. It encodes CASSSDFPVYF.

The chain recombines TRBV14 with TRBJ2-5; D remains ambiguous. V was trimmed by 4 bases and J by 7 bases, leaving 10 bases between them. Germline CDR1 SGHDN, CDR2 FVKESK. This CDR3 contains 12 residues. CDR3 loop: CASSPDPWTQYF. The DNA of the CDR3 is TGTGCCAGCAGCCCCGATCCGTGGACCCAGTACTTC.

This clonotype came up a few times. The chain is built from TRBV6-5 and TRBJ1-1; 11 nucleotides align to TRBD1. With V trimmed by 0 bases and J by 6 bases, 3 bases remained unmatched. CDR1 and CDR2 (germline): MNHEY, SVGAGI. CDR3 length: 15 residues. The CDR3 protein is CASSYSGQGASEAFF. DNA of the CDR3: TGTGCCAGCAGTTACTCAGGACAGGGGGCCTCTGAAGCTTTCTTT.

This clonotype is a singleton in its sample. The chain has TRBV9 and TRBJ1-2; TRBD1 matches at 9 bases. CDR3 length: 16 residues. Germline assignment: CDR1 SGDLS and CDR2 YYNGEE. After removal of 2 bases from V and 7 bases from J, the junction contained 12 bases not matched to a gene. The CDR3 loop is CASSVASSGTGSGYTF. CDR3 coding DNA: TGTGCCAGCAGCGTCGCGTCCTCCGGGACAGGGTCTGGCTACACCTTC. The full variable domain, with the rest looked up from reference TRBV9 and TRBJ1-2, is DSGVTQTPKHLITATGQRVTLRCSPRSGDLSVYWYQQSLDQGLQFLIQYYNGEERAKGNILERFSAQQFPDLHSELNLSSLELGDSALYFCASSVASSGTGSGYTFGSGTRLTVV.

This clonotype was seen only a few times. V and J are TRBV25-1 and TRBJ2-5; the D is unclear. The CDR3 has 16 amino acids. Trimming took 5 bases from V and 5 from J, leaving 21 bases between them. Germline CDR1 is MGHDK and CDR2 is SYGVNS. CDR3: CASSKKSNALRETQYF. CDR3 nucleotide sequence: TGTGCCAGCAGTAAAAAAAGTAACGCTCTTCGGGAGACCCAGTACTTC.

In this sample, this clonotype turned up a few times. The chain combines TRBV6-1 with TRBJ2-3; no firm D call. The V and J ends lost 6 bases and 2 bases respectively, with 15 bases between them. The CDR3 runs 15 residues. CDR1 is MNHNS and CDR2 is SASEGT in the germline V gene. The CDR3 DNA reads TGTGCCAGCAGCTTCGACATTCCGCCCACAGATACGCAGTATTTT. This codes for CASSFDIPPTDTQYF.

The CDR3 loop reads CASSSTTGWETQYF. The DNA of the CDR3 is TGTGCCAGCAGCTCAACAACGGGTTGGGAGACCCAGTACTTC. V and J are TRBV7-9 and TRBJ2-5, with no clear D. There are 14 residues in the CDR3. Germline V gene data show CDR1 as SEHNR and CDR2 as FQNEAQ (reference sequence). Trimming cost V 4 bases and J 5 bases, with 14 bases left between them. Variable domain in full (rest from reference TRBV7-9 and TRBJ2-5): DTGVSQNPRHKITKRGQNVTFRCDPISEHNRLYWYRQTLGQGPEFLTYFQNEAQLEKSRLLSDRFSAERPKGSFSTLEIQRTEQGDSAMYLCASSSTTGWETQYFGPGTRLLVL.

This chain connects TRBV15 to TRBJ2-3; D gene ambiguous. Germline CDR1 is LNHNV and CDR2 is YYDKDF (reference sequence). The CDR3 contains 13 residues. Trimming left V 1 base short and J 5 bases short, with 7 bases between. This CDR3 reads CATSRVVGDTQYF. CDR3 nucleotides: TGTGCCACCAGCAGAGTGGTGGGAGATACGCAGTATTTT.

This sequence joins TRBV24-1 and TRBJ1-1; D remains unclear. The CDR3 is 13 amino acids. Germline V gene sequence: CDR1 KGHDR, CDR2 SFDVKD. V gave up 0 bases and J gave up 4 bases, with 5 bases separating them. The DNA for the CDR3 is TGTGCCACCAGTGATTTGCATACCACTGAAGCTTTCTTT. Protein: CATSDLHTTEAFF.

This clonotype turned up a few times. This chain joins TRBV28 and TRBJ2-3, with TRBD1 as a possible D gene (6 bases). CDR1 is MDHEN, CDR2 SYDVKM, per germline. With 5 bases removed from V and 4 bases from J, the gap between germline ends came to 25 bases. This CDR3 has 18 amino acids. CDR3 nucleotides: TGTGCCAGCAGTATACCGTCCGCTCTCCGGACAGTCCCAGATACGCAGTATTTT. Its translation is CASSIPSALRTVPDTQYF.

The CDR3 here is CASSLNSGGLETQYF. DNA of the CDR3: TGTGCCAGCAGTTTAAATAGCGGGGGGTTAGAGACCCAGTACTTC. This chain joins TRBV27 and TRBJ2-5; 10 nucleotides match TRBD2. Germline CDR1 and CDR2: MNHEY and SMNVEV (reference sequence). Trimming took 2 bases from V and 4 from J; bases not matched to a gene: 4. The CDR3 covers 15 residues.

The gene calls are TRBV7-9 and TRBJ2-3; TRBD2 matches 10 bases. Germline CDR1 and CDR2: SEHNR and FQNEAQ (reference sequence). The V and J ends lost 2 bases and 2 bases, in that order; junction bases with no gene match: 7. CDR3 length equals 17 residues. CDR3 DNA sequence: TGTGCCAGCAGCTTACTGTCTAGCGGGGGAAACACAGATACGCAGTATTTT. Translating gives CASSLLSSGGNTDTQYF.

This clonotype was seen a few times. This chain connects TRBV6-6 to TRBJ1-1; D not certain. Germline V gives CDR1 MNHNY, CDR2 SVGAGI (reference sequence). The CDR3 is 13 amino acids. The V end was cut by 3 bases, the J end by 4 bases, with 9 bases between. The CDR3 sequence is CASSYEGGTEAFF. The CDR3 DNA follows: TGTGCCAGCAGTTATGAGGGAGGCACTGAAGCTTTCTTT.